This T cell receptor beta chain derives from a study of shared clonotypes between healthy human individuals. Study outcomes and limitations: Larger estimated richness was generally recorded for naive subsets relative to memory subsets. Clonotypes that were shared across a few donors made up around 5.5% of naive CD4 clonotypes.

The CDR3 has 16 residues. Germline CDR1 is SGHTA and CDR2 is FQGNSA. V lost 4 bases to trimming and J lost 0 bases, with 14 bases between them. A remark on this clone: Its antigen is currently unknown.

The data were produced by immunoSEQ multiplex PCR, yet TCRdb's version contains in-frame clones alone and is incomplete. The table has about 1 million clones, more than 65% seen once; the top ten hold approximately 1.5%. Every contributor of samples was a Caucasian grown-up residing in Nashville, Tennessee. Division of CD4+ cells produced a CD45RA+ naive subset and a CD45RA-negative memory subset. This TCR was sampled from a man between 18 and 35 years old in good health. This chain joins TRBV7-2 and TRBJ2-3, with a possible D match to TRBD1 (6 bases). The sequencing sample was made of memory CD4+ T cells sorted from blood. The sample's subset: CD45RA-negative fraction. CDR3 amino acids: CASSYLGQTSTDTQYF. The CDR3 nucleotides are TGTGCCAGCAGCTATTTAGGACAGACTAGCACAGATACGCAGTATTTT.